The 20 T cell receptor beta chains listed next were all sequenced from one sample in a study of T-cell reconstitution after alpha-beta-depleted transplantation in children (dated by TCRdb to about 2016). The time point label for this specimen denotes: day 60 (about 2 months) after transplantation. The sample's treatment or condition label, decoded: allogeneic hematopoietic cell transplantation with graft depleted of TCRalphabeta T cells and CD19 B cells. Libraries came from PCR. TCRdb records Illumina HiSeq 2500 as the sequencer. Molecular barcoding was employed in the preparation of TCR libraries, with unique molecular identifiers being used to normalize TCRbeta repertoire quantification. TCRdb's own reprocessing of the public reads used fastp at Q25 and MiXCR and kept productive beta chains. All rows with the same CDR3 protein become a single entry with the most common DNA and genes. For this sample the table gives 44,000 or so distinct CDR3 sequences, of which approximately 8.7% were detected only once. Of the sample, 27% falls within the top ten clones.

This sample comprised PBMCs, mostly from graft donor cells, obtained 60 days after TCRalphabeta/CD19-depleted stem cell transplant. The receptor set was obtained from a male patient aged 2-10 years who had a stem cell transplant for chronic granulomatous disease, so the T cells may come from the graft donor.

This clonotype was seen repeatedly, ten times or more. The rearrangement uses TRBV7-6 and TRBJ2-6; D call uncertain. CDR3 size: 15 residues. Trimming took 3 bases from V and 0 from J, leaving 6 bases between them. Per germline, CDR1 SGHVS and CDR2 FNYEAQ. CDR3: CASSFSLSGANVLTF. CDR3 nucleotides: TGTGCCAGCAGCTTCAGCCTCTCTGGGGCCAACGTCCTGACTTTC.

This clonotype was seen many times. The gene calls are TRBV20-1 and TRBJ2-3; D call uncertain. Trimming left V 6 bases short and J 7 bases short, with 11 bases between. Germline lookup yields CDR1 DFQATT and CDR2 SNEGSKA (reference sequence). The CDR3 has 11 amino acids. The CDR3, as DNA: TGCAGTGCCCTAGGACCTCATACGCAGTATTTT. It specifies CSALGPHTQYF.

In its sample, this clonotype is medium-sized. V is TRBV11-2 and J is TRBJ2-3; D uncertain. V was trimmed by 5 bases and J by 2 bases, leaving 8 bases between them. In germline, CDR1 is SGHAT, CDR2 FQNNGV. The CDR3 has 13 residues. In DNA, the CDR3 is TGTGCCAGCAGCCCCATAATCACAGATACGCAGTATTTT. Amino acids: CASSPIITDTQYF.

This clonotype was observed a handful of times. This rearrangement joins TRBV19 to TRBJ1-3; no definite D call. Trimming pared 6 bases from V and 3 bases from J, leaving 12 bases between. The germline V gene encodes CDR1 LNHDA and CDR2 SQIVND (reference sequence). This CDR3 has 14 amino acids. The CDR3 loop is CASSDVLSGNTIYF. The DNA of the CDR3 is TGTGCCAGTAGCGACGTTCTAAGTGGAAACACCATATATTTT.

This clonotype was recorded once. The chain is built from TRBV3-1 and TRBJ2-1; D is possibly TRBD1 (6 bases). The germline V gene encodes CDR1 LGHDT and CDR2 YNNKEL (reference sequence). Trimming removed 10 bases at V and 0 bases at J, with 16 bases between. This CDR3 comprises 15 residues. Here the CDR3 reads CATCQQGLSYNEQFF. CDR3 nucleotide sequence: TGTGCCACCTGCCAACAGGGCCTCTCCTACAATGAGCAGTTCTTC.

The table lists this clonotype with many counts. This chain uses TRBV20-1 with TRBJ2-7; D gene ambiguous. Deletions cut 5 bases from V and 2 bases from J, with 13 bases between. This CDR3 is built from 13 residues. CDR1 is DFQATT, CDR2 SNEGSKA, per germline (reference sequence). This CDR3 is CSAETEAPYEQYF. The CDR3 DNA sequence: TGCAGTGCTGAGACGGAAGCTCCCTACGAGCAGTACTTC.

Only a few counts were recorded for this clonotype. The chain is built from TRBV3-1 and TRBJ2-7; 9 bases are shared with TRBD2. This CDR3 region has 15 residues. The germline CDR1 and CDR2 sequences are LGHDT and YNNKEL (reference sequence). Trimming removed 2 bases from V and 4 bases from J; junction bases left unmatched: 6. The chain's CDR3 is CASSQPSTSGYEQYF. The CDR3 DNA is TGTGCCAGCAGCCAACCCTCGACTAGCGGATACGAGCAGTACTTC.

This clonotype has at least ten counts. The CDR3 region is CASSSGQYNEQFF. DNA for the CDR3: TGCGCCAGCAGCTCAGGACAGTACAATGAGCAGTTCTTC. The chain joins TRBV5-1 to TRBJ2-1; D possibly corresponds to TRBD1 (6 bases). CDR3 size: 13 residues. Germline-derived CDR1 and CDR2 are SGHRS and YFSETQ. V was clipped by 3 bases and J by 4 bases, with 8 bases between them.

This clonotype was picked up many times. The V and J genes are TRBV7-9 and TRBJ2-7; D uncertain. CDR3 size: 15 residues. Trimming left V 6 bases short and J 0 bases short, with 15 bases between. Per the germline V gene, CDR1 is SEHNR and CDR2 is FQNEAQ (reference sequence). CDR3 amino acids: CASSSSGRVSYEQYF. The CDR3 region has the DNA TGTGCCAGCAGTTCCTCAGGTCGAGTCTCCTACGAGCAGTACTTC.

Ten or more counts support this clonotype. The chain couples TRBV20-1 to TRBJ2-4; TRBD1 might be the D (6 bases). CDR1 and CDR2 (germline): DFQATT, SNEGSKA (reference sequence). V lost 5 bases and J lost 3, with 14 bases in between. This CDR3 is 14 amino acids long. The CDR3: CSAASQGFKNIQYF. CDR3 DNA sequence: TGCAGTGCTGCATCTCAGGGGTTCAAAAACATTCAGTACTTC.

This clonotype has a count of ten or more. The CDR3 protein is CSVLQGLGQPQHF. The CDR3 DNA reads TGCAGCGTTCTCCAGGGGCTGGGTCAGCCCCAGCATTTT. J is TRBJ1-5 and V is TRBV29-1; tentatively, D is TRBD1 (6 bases). The V gene's germline CDR1 is SQVTM and CDR2 ANQGSEA. The CDR3 runs to 13 residues. Trimming left V 5 bases short and J 6 bases short, with 14 bases between.

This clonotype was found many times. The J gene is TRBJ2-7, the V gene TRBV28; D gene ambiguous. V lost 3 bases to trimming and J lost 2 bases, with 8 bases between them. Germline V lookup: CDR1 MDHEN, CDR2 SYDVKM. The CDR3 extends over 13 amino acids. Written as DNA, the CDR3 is TGTGCCAGCAGTTTTAATATGGCCTACGAGCAGTACTTC. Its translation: CASSFNMAYEQYF.

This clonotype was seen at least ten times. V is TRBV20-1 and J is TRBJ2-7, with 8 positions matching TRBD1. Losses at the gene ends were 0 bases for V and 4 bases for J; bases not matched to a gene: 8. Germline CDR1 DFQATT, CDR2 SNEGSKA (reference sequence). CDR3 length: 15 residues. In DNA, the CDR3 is TGCAGTGCTAGAGATAGACAGGGGATATTGTACGAGCAGTACTTC. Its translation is CSARDRQGILYEQYF.

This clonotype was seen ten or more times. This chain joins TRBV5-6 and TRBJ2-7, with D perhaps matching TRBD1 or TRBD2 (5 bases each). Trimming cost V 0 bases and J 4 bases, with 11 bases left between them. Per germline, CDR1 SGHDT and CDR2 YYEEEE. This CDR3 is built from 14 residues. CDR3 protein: CASSLDLGPYEQYF. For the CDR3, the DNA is TGTGCCAGCAGCTTGGATTTGGGACCGTACGAGCAGTACTTC.

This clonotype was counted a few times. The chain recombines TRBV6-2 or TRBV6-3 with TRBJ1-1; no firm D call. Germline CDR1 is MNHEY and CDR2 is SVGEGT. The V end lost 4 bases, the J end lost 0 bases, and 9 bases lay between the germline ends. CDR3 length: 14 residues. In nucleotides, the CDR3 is TGTGCCAGCAGTTTCACTGCTCTGAACACTGAAGCTTTCTTT. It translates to CASSFTALNTEAFF.

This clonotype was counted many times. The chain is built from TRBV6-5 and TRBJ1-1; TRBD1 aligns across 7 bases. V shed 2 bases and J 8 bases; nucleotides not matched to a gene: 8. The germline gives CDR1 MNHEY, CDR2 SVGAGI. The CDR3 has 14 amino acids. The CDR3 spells CASSYPGQSVEAFF. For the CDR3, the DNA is TGTGCCAGCAGTTACCCGGGACAGAGTGTAGAAGCTTTCTTT.

The CDR3: CASSPRASGRSMSSYNEQFF. CDR3 sequence (DNA): TGTGCCAGCAGTCCCCGTGCTAGCGGGAGATCGATGAGCTCCTACAATGAGCAGTTCTTC. V is TRBV6-2 or TRBV6-3 and J is TRBJ2-1, with TRBD2 matching 10 bases. The V and J ends lost 5 bases and 0 bases, in that order; junction bases with no gene match: 16. Germline CDR1 is MNHEY and CDR2 is SVGEGT. The CDR3 covers 20 residues.

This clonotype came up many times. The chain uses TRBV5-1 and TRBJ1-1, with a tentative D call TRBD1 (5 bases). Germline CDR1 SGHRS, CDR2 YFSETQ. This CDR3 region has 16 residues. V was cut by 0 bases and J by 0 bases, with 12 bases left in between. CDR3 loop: CASSLVSGSLNTEAFF. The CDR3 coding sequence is TGCGCCAGCAGCTTGGTGTCAGGGAGTTTGAACACTGAAGCTTTCTTT.

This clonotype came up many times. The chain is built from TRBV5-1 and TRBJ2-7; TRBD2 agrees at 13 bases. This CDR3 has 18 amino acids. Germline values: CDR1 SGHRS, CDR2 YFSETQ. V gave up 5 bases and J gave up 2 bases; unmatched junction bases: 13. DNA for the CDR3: TGCGCCAGCAGTAAATCTGGACTAGCGGGAGCTCAAACCTACGAGCAGTACTTC. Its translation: CASSKSGLAGAQTYEQYF.

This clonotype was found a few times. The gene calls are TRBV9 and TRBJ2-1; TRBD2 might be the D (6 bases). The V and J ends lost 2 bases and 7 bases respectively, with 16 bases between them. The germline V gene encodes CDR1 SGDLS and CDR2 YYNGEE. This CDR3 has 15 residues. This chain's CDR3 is CASSVTWTRGNEQFF. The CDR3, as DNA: TGTGCCAGCAGCGTCACATGGACACGGGGGAATGAGCAGTTCTTC.